These 10 T cell receptor beta chains originate from one sample sequenced in a study of molecular identifiers for immune sequencing clone quantification. TCRdb used MiXCR to reprocess the PCR reads, holding one entry per CDR3 protein. The repertoire holds about 640,000 distinct CDR3 sequences, with 15% to 20% as singletons. The source material was naive CD8+ T cells from blood, with Jurkat cell RNA spiked in. Subset of the sample: FACS-sorted CD8+CD4-CCR7+CD45RA+ naive T cells. These receptors were obtained from a human donor in good health. Some libraries in this study had Jurkat cell RNA spiked in.

At least ten counts were recorded for this clonotype. The rearrangement links TRBV3-1 to TRBJ2-3, with 7 bases fitting TRBD1. The germline V gene encodes CDR1 LGHDT and CDR2 YNNKEL (reference sequence). V lost 6 bases and J lost 4; bases outside the gene matches: 13. The length of the CDR3 is 16 residues. CDR3 bases: TGTGCCAGCAGTCCTACCGGGACAGAAGTCTCAGATACGCAGTATTTT. It translates to CASSPTGTEVSDTQYF.

This clonotype appeared many times. V usage is TRBV14 and J usage is TRBJ2-7; TRBD2 aligns across 7 bases. The CDR3 is made up of 13 amino acids. Trimming at V came to 4 bases and at J to 5 bases, leaving 5 bases not matched to a gene. The germline V gene encodes CDR1 SGHDN and CDR2 FVKESK. The CDR3 protein is CASSLVGGNEQYF. The CDR3 bases are TGTGCCAGCAGCCTTGTCGGGGGGAACGAGCAGTACTTC.

In its sample, this clonotype was seen many times. The V call is TRBV12-3 or TRBV12-4, the J call TRBJ2-3; 10 nucleotides agree with TRBD2. The CDR3 is made up of 19 amino acids. V shed 4 bases, J shed 0 bases, and the junction held 13 bases outside the gene matches. The CDR3 loop is CASSSSSGGAGTSTDTQYF. CDR3 nucleotides: TGTGCCAGCAGTTCTTCTAGCGGGGGAGCTGGAACTAGCACAGATACGCAGTATTTT.

This clonotype was counted at least ten times. J is TRBJ1-4 and V is TRBV6-5, with a possible D match to TRBD1 (5 bases). Trimming stripped 4 bases from V and 7 bases from J, with 7 bases between. Germline CDR1 MNHEY, CDR2 SVGAGI. The CDR3 loop spans 12 amino acids. CDR3 protein: CASSSTGEKLFF. CDR3 DNA sequence: TGTGCCAGCAGTTCCACAGGTGAAAAACTGTTTTTT.

This clonotype has more than one count but fewer than ten. At one end, the junction sequence differs from germline, possibly due to a read error. V is TRBV27 and J is TRBJ2-4; 7 bases are a match to TRBD1. Looked up from germline, CDR1 is MNHEY and CDR2 is SMNVEV (reference sequence). The CDR3 is made up of 15 amino acids. The CDR3 loop is CASSLIGTAQNIQYF. Here the CDR3 DNA reads TGTGCCAGCAGCCTAATAGGGACAGCCCAAAACATTCAGTACTTC.

At least ten counts were recorded for this clonotype. This sequence joins TRBV7-2 and TRBJ2-5; 10 bases align to TRBD2. Germline assignment: CDR1 SGHTA and CDR2 FQGNSA. There are 17 residues in the CDR3. Trimming removed 5 bases from V and 7 bases from J; junction bases left unmatched: 16. The CDR3 bases are TGTGCCAGCAGCACCGGACTAGCGGAAGCCAGGGGCGGGACCCAGTACTTC. It encodes CASSTGLAEARGGTQYF. Using reference TRBV7-2 and TRBJ2-5 for the parts outside the CDR3, the full variable domain is GAGVSQSPSNKVTEKGKDVELRCDPISGHTALYWYRQSLGQGLEFLIYFQGNSAPDKSGLPSDRFSAERTGGSVSTLTIQRTQQEDSAVYLCASSTGLAEARGGTQYFGPGTRLLVL.

This clonotype has ten or more counts. The gene calls are TRBV7-6 and TRBJ2-3; 13 bases fit TRBD2. V dropped 4 bases and J dropped 5; count of bases not matched to a gene: 6. The CDR3 spans 16 residues. The germline gives CDR1 SGHVS, CDR2 FNYEAQ. CDR3 amino acids: CASSSLAGGLEDTQYF. The CDR3 DNA is TGTGCCAGCAGCTCACTAGCGGGGGGGCTTGAAGATACGCAGTATTTT.

At least ten counts were recorded for this clonotype. The V gene is TRBV10-3, the J gene TRBJ2-5; D is undetermined. The CDR3 contains 15 residues. V was shortened by 0 bases and J by 2 bases, with 10 bases between the two germline ends. Germline CDR1 reads ENHRY; CDR2 reads SYGVKD. CDR3 residues: CAISESYRAQETQYF. CDR3 in DNA: TGTGCCATCAGTGAGTCGTACAGAGCTCAAGAGACCCAGTACTTC.

This clonotype appeared many times. The chain carries TRBV5-1 and TRBJ2-6, with D possibly being TRBD1 (5 bases). This CDR3 region has 18 residues. V lost 0 bases to trimming and J lost 0 bases, with 13 bases between them. Germline-derived CDR1 and CDR2 are SGHRS and YFSETQ. Written as DNA, the CDR3 is TGCGCCAGCAGCTTGGTTCACAGGACCCTCTCTGGGGCCAACGTCCTGACTTTC. It specifies CASSLVHRTLSGANVLTF.

This chain connects TRBV12-3 or TRBV12-4 to TRBJ2-7; TRBD2 agrees at 9 bases. V lost 2 bases, J lost 5 bases, and 4 bases stayed unmatched. The CDR3 totals 14 residues. CDR3 loop: CASSLSGGPDEQYF. The CDR3 DNA is TGTGCCAGCAGTTTAAGCGGGGGGCCCGACGAGCAGTACTTC.